One and the same sample provided the 22 T cell receptor beta chains below, sequenced in a study of cytomegalovirus exposure and HLA in healthy donors. Primers for the PCR totalled 60 Vbeta and 13 Jbeta. Clones were sequenced by immunoSEQ multiplex PCR, and TCRdb holds only the in-frame ones, with some missing. The repertoire holds 200,000 or so clones, with roughly 88% as singletons. The sample consisted of PBMCs. The receptors were gathered from a boy between 2 and 15 years old in good health and CMV-seronegative.

The V and J genes are TRBV2 and TRBJ1-2; D possibly corresponds to TRBD1 (6 bases). The CDR3 covers 12 residues. The V and J ends lost 11 bases and 2 bases respectively, with 12 bases between them. Looked up from germline, CDR1 is SNHLY and CDR2 is FYNNEI. The CDR3 region has the DNA TGTGCCGGTACACAGGGAAACTATGGCTACACCTTC. It codes for CAGTQGNYGYTF.

The chain is built from TRBV21-1 and TRBJ1-2; the table's D call, TRBD1, was not checked against the DNA. TRBV21-1 is listed as a pseudogene. The CDR3 loop spans 16 amino acids. This CDR3 reads CASSKEAALQGYGYTF. The CDR3 bases are TGTGCCAGCAGCAAAGAGGCCGCGTTACAGGGTTATGGCTACACCTTC.

This clone has a handful of counts. The chain joins TRBV2 to TRBJ2-4; no firm D call. With 4 bases removed from V and 3 bases from J, the gap between germline ends came to 19 bases. The CDR3 length is 17 residues. Germline CDR1 is SNHLY and CDR2 is FYNNEI. For the CDR3, the DNA is TGTGCCAGCAGTGTCGAGGATAGTGGCTTAGACAAAAACATTCAGTACTTC. It is translated as CASSVEDSGLDKNIQYF. Combining the CDR3 with reference TRBV2 and TRBJ2-4 gives the whole variable domain EPEVTQTPSHQVTQMGQEVILRCVPISNHLYFYWYRQILGQKVEFLVSFYNNEISEKSEIFDDQFSVERPDGSNFTLKIRSTKLEDSAMYFCASSVEDSGLDKNIQYFGAGTRLSVL.

This chain joins TRBV5-4 and TRBJ2-7, with a possible D match to TRBD2 (5 bases). V lost 2 bases to trimming and J lost 2 bases, with 8 bases between them. Germline V gene lookup returns CDR1 SGHNT and CDR2 YYREEE (reference sequence). The CDR3 runs to 13 residues. CDR3 sequence reads: CASSLSGTYEQYF. CDR3 DNA sequence: TGTGCCAGCAGCTTATCCGGGACCTACGAGCAGTACTTC.

The chain recombines TRBV5-4 with TRBJ1-1; perhaps TRBD1 as D (5 bases). Germline V gene data show CDR1 as SGHNT and CDR2 as YYREEE (reference sequence). CDR3 size: 11 residues. V lost 0 bases to trimming and J lost 11 bases, with 8 bases between them. Here the CDR3 reads CASSLGGHAFF. CDR3 nucleotide sequence: TGTGCCAGCAGCTTGGGGGGCCATGCTTTCTTT.

The rearrangement joins TRBV27 to TRBJ2-7; the D is unclear. The ends were cut back, 3 bases at V and 2 bases at J, with 8 bases in the middle. Germline V lookup: CDR1 MNHEY, CDR2 SMNVEV (reference sequence). The CDR3 totals 13 residues. The CDR3 loop is CASSFSTAYEQYF. DNA of the CDR3: TGTGCCAGCAGTTTCTCGACTGCCTACGAGCAGTACTTC.

The chain links TRBV7-3 to TRBJ2-2; unclear D gene. Per germline, CDR1 SGHTA and CDR2 FQGTGA. This CDR3 contains 16 residues. V was cut by 0 bases and J by 4 bases, with 12 bases left in between. The CDR3 region is CASSLTPLGGTGELFF. The CDR3 region has the DNA TGTGCCAGCAGCTTAACCCCCCTAGGCGGCACCGGGGAGCTGTTTTTT.

The V call is TRBV27, the J call TRBJ2-1; D might be TRBD2 (6 bases). Per germline, CDR1 MNHEY and CDR2 SMNVEV (reference sequence). The CDR3 spans 12 residues. V was pared by 8 bases and J by 8 bases, with 13 bases between. The CDR3 reads CASGVWRDEQFF. CDR3 DNA sequence: TGTGCCAGCGGGGTTTGGAGGGATGAGCAGTTCTTC.

This clone appeared a single time. The chain uses TRBV27 and TRBJ1-2; 9 bases align to TRBD1. The germline gives CDR1 MNHEY, CDR2 SMNVEV (reference sequence). The CDR3 has 14 amino acids. The V segment lost 6 bases and the J segment 0 bases; nucleotides outside the gene matches: 2. The CDR3 protein is CASRWTGANYGYTF. The DNA of the CDR3 is TGTGCCAGCAGGTGGACAGGGGCTAACTATGGCTACACCTTC.

The CDR3 here is CASSTRDEQYF. The CDR3 DNA follows: TGTGCCAGCAGCACTAGGGACGAGCAGTACTTC. The chain employs TRBV7-8 and TRBJ2-7, with D possibly TRBD2 on 5 matching bases. Between the trimmed V and J ends, which lost 5 bases and 5 bases, there was a span of 7 bases. CDR1 and CDR2 from the germline V gene are SGHVS and FQNEAQ. This CDR3 is built from 11 residues.

The chain joins TRBV29-1 to TRBJ1-1, with no clear D. Germline loops: CDR1 SQVTM, CDR2 ANQGSEA. The CDR3 spans 15 residues. V lost 3 bases and J lost 5, with 19 bases in between. CDR3 residues: CSVENPTRGGTEAFF. The CDR3 DNA reads as TGCAGCGTTGAGAACCCAACCCGGGGAGGAACTGAAGCTTTCTTT.

This chain links TRBV2 with TRBJ2-4, with 8 bases matching TRBD2. Germline V gene data show CDR1 as SNHLY and CDR2 as FYNNEI. There are 16 residues in the CDR3. Trimming at V came to 2 bases and at J to 1 base, leaving 4 bases not matched to a gene. CDR3 sequence reads: CASSEKRGLAKNIQYF. The DNA of the CDR3 is TGTGCCAGCAGTGAAAAGCGGGGGCTGGCCAAAAACATTCAGTACTTC.

The chain carries TRBV7-2 and TRBJ1-3; 8 bases match TRBD1. From germline, CDR1 is SGHTA and CDR2 FQGNSA. Trimming removed 6 bases from V and 4 bases from J; junction bases left unmatched: 8. The CDR3 is made up of 15 amino acids. The CDR3 DNA follows: TGTGCCAGCAGTCCCCGGACAGGGAGCGGAAACACCATATATTTT. Translated, it gives CASSPRTGSGNTIYF.

The rearrangement joins TRBV2 to TRBJ1-2; 7 nucleotides align to TRBD1. V lost 2 bases to trimming and J lost 5 bases; unmatched junction nucleotides: 5. This CDR3 region has 14 residues. The germline V gene encodes CDR1 SNHLY and CDR2 FYNNEI. The CDR3 nucleotides read TGTGCCAGCAGTGAACGAGGGGGCAGGTATGGCTACACCTTC. Protein product: CASSERGGRYGYTF.

CDR3 sequence reads: CASSPLFNTDTQYF. The CDR3 DNA sequence: TGTGCCAGCAGTCCCTTATTTAACACAGATACGCAGTATTTT. The chain combines TRBV6-5 with TRBJ2-3; D not certain. CDR3 size: 14 residues. V shed 5 bases and J shed 2 bases, with 11 bases lying between them. The germline V gene encodes CDR1 MNHEY and CDR2 SVGAGI.

The chain has TRBV6-5 and TRBJ1-6; the D gene is possibly TRBD1 (6 bases). CDR1 MNHEY and CDR2 SVGAGI come from the germline V gene. V dropped 6 bases and J dropped 5 bases, with 11 bases sitting between them. This CDR3 has 14 amino acids. The chain's CDR3 is CASRQGMDNSPLHF. The CDR3 coding sequence is TGTGCCAGCAGACAGGGTATGGATAATTCACCCCTCCACTTT.

The chain links TRBV27 to TRBJ2-7, with 8 bases aligning to TRBD1. CDR3 size: 15 residues. Germline lookup yields CDR1 MNHEY and CDR2 SMNVEV (reference sequence). The V segment lost 5 bases and the J segment 5 bases; nucleotides outside the gene matches: 11. The CDR3 nucleotides are TGTGCCAGCAGTCCCCAGGCAGGGGGCATCGACGAGCAGTACTTC. This codes for CASSPQAGGIDEQYF.

The rearrangement links TRBV7-6 to TRBJ2-6; D not certain. This CDR3 has 17 amino acids. The V gene lost 4 bases and the J gene lost 0 bases, with 13 bases spanning the gap. The germline CDR1 and CDR2 sequences are SGHVS and FNYEAQ. The CDR3: CASSSAYRVSGANVLTF. CDR3 sequence (DNA): TGTGCCAGCAGCTCCGCCTACCGGGTCTCTGGGGCCAACGTCCTGACTTTC.

This chain's CDR3 is CASRLDSANTGELFF. In DNA, the CDR3 is TGCGCCAGCAGACTGGACAGCGCGAACACCGGGGAGCTGTTTTTT. This sequence joins TRBV5-1 and TRBJ2-2; D might be TRBD1 (6 bases). The CDR3 consists of 15 residues. V was clipped by 5 bases and J by 0 bases, with 11 bases between them. The germline CDR1 and CDR2 sequences are SGHRS and YFSETQ.

This chain connects TRBV13 to TRBJ2-7, with 7 bases aligning to TRBD1. Germline V gene data show CDR1 as PRHDT and CDR2 as FYEKMQ (reference sequence). V dropped 3 bases and J dropped 2; count of bases not matched to a gene: 4. The length of the CDR3 is 14 residues. As DNA, the CDR3 is TGTGCCAGCAGCTTCCGGGACAGACCCTACGAGCAGTACTTC. Translation: CASSFRDRPYEQYF.

The chain recombines TRBV2 with TRBJ1-5; 8 bases fit TRBD1. Germline CDR1 SNHLY, CDR2 FYNNEI. The junction had 3 bases not matched to a gene; V was cut back by 5 bases and J by 3 bases. This CDR3 spans 14 amino acids. The CDR3 spells CASSRTGINQPQHF. For the CDR3, the DNA is TGTGCCAGCAGTAGGACAGGGATCAATCAGCCCCAGCATTTT.

This clone was found once. The J gene is TRBJ1-5, the V gene TRBV27, with D tentatively TRBD1 (6 bases). Trimming stripped 4 bases from V and 4 bases from J, with 17 bases between. In germline, CDR1 is MNHEY, CDR2 SMNVEV (reference sequence). The CDR3 covers 16 residues. CDR3 in amino acids: CASSSYTGLTNQPQHF. DNA of the CDR3: TGTGCCAGCAGTTCTTATACAGGGCTAACTAATCAGCCCCAGCATTTT.